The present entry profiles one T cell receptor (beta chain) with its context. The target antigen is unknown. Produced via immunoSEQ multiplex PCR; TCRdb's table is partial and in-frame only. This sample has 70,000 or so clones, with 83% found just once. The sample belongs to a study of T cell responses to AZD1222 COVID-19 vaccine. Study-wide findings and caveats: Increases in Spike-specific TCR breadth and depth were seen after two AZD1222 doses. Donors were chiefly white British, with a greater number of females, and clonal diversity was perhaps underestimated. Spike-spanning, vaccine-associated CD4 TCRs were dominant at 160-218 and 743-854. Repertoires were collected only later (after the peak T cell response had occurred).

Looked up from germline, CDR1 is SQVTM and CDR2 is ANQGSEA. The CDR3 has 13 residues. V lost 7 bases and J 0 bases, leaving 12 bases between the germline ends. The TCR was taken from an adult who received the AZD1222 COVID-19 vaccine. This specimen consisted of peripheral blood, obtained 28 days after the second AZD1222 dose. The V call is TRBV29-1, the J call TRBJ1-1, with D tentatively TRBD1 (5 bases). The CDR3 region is CSGDSGVNTEAFF. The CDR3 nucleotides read TGCAGCGGTGACAGCGGGGTGAACACTGAAGCTTTCTTT.